Listed below are T cell receptor beta chains from one sample, sequenced in a study of shared T cell receptors in the human thymus. Assay: immunoSEQ multiplex PCR; the TCRdb copy retains only in-frame clones and omits some. The sample consists of about 380,000 clones, roughly 94% of them appearing once. The sample taken for sequencing was thymocytes. Receptors were obtained from a human donor. CDR3s leave out the opening cysteine and the closing phenylalanine or tryptophan. The size entry is marked missing in some rows and otherwise reads once, few, many or a size class.

clone size,J gene,V gene,CDR3 protein
-,TRBJ2-4,TRBV18,ASSPSSYTGGYAKNIQY
-,TRBJ1-1,TRBV27,ASSLYWRRMNTEAF
-,TRBJ2-1,TRBV6-4,ASTPSASYNEQF
-,TRBJ1-2,TRBV16,ASSQIASGGYRYGYT
few,TRBJ2-1,TRBV27,ASSLTGTSWNEQF
few,TRBJ2-3,TRBV10-3,AISESTGATDTQY
-,-,TRBV27,ASSLGTELGEQY
-,TRBJ2-7,TRBV4-2,ASSQAPGVAGGRAYEQY
few,TRBJ2-5,TRBV5-6,ASSHQETQY
-,TRBJ1-2,TRBV4-2,ASSPHRGVEDGYT